The entry that follows covers one T cell receptor (beta chain) sequence. Profiled with immunoSEQ multiplex PCR; TCRdb holds only in-frame clones, not every one. This sample has 250,000 to 400,000 clones, with 85% found just once. The data belong to a study of blood T cell repertoires in COVID-19. From germline, CDR1 is DFQATT and CDR2 SNEGSKA (reference sequence). The CDR3 is made up of 11 amino acids. V lost 1 base and J lost 7, with 4 bases in between. The rearrangement uses TRBV20-1 and TRBJ1-4, with D unresolved. The source material was PBMCs or T cells enriched from blood (not recorded which). This TCR was recovered from a woman under 40 who had been exposed to COVID-19. The DNA for the CDR3 is TGCAGTGCTAGAGCTTCTGAAAAACTGTTTTTT. Translated: CSARASEKLFF.